One TCR beta chain is described in this entry. The data derive from a study of blood T cell repertoires in COVID-19. Study at large: Acute and convalescent COVID-19 samples came from the United States, Italy and Spain. The analysed material was cDNA or gDNA that came from T cells, B-cell-depleted T cells, or PBMCs.

Followed over time, Seattle patients had been enrolled while infection was active. This CDR3 is built from 21 residues. V was pared by 4 bases and J by 1 base, with 17 bases of the junction left unmatched. Germline V lookup: CDR1 ENHRY, CDR2 SYGVKD. Per the authors' pipeline: Using reference gene primer amplification, nucleated cell counts were estimated. Method: immunoSEQ multiplex PCR; TCRdb's copy keeps in-frame clones and lacks some. The DNA gave D and trimming, while V, J and clone size come from that table. This sample has 300,000 or so clones, with approximately 87% found just once. V is TRBV10-3 and J is TRBJ1-6; TRBD1 matches at 9 bases. Sequencing used peripheral blood. The clonotype comes from a woman in her 30s with COVID-19, enrolled during active disease. CDR3 sequence (DNA): TGTGCCATCAGTGCTAAGCCGGACAGGGGCCCCTTTGGGTCCTATAATTCACCCCTCCACTTT. As protein: CAISAKPDRGPFGSYNSPLHF.